This T cell receptor (beta chain) is drawn from a study of blood T cells in healthy people across ages. Study results and limitations: No one knew whether donors had CMV, which possibly confounded expanded clonotype changes. Significant beta diversity loss was already apparent by age approximately 36, declining roughly linearly.

The authors ran a second PCR of 7 to 11 cycles using a sample-barcoded 5' primer and a J-beta primer mix. Each cDNA molecule was tagged by a template-switch adaptor with 12 random nucleotides. TCRdb redid the calling of the 5' RACE reads with MiXCR, one entry per CDR3 protein. The table includes 1.5 million to 2 million distinct CDR3 sequences, roughly 28% detected once. This clonotype has just a few counts. Antigen unknown. The V gene's germline CDR1 is SGDLS and CDR2 YYNGEE. Trimming removed 4 bases from V and 13 bases from J; junction bases left unmatched: 14. The CDR3 runs 15 residues. The chain has TRBV9 and TRBJ2-4, with TRBD2 matching over 10 bases. The clonotype comes from a young woman in good health. Sequenced input: blood. CDR3 region: CASSSGRASYNEQYF. In DNA, the CDR3 is TGTGCCAGCAGCAGCGGGAGGGCCTCGTACAATGAGCAGTACTTC.